Following are 3 T cell receptor beta chains from one sample sequenced in a study of CXCR3-negative and CXCR3-positive naive CD8 T cells. The authors made the TRB cDNA libraries by 5' RACE using UMI labels. TCRdb re-called the 5' RACE reads; one entry per CDR3 protein, DNA not given. This repertoire includes more than 50,000 distinct CDR3 sequences. Sequencing input: naive CXCR3- CD8+ T cells from blood. The subset was: CD45RO-CCR7+CD27+CD95- naive CD8+ T cells lacking CXCR3 (TNR3-). Source of these receptors: a human donor in good health. Some clones in this sample may be carry-over from other donors' samples.

V gene TRBV4-3 combines with J gene TRBJ2-3; TCRdb's D call of TRBD2 is untestable without DNA. CDR3 length: 14 residues. CDR1 and CDR2 (germline): LGHNA, YSLEER. CDR3: CASSPGLSTDTQYF.

The chain combines TRBV11-2 with TRBJ1-5. Looked up from germline, CDR1 is SGHAT and CDR2 is FQNNGV. The CDR3 consists of 15 residues. Here the CDR3 reads CASSPDVSSNQPQHF.

This sequence joins TRBV12-3 or TRBV12-4 and TRBJ1-6; TCRdb picks TRBD1, but there is no DNA to check that call. The length of the CDR3 is 12 residues. The CDR3 protein is CASSPGTLPLHF.